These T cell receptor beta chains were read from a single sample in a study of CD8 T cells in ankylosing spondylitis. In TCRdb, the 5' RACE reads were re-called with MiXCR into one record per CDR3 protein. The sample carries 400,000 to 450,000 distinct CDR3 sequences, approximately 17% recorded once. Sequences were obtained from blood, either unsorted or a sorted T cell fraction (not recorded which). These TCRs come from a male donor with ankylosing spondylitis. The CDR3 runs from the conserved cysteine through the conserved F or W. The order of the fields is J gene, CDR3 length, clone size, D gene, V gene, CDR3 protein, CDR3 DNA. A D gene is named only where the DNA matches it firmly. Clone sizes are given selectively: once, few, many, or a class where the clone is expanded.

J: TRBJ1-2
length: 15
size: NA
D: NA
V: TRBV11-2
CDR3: CASSLHRDPNYGYTF
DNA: TGTGCCAGCAGCTTACACCGGGATCCTAACTATGGCTACACCTTC

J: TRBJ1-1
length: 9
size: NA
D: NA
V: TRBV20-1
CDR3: CSALGGAFF
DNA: TGCAGTGCCCTGGGGGGAGCTTTCTTT

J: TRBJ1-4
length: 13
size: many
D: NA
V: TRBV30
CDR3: CAWSGGVKEKLFF
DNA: TGTGCCTGGAGCGGAGGGGTTAAGGAAAAACTGTTTTTT

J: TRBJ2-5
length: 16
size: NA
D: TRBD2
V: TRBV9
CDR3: CASSEGLAGLQETQYF
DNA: TGTGCCAGCAGCGAGGGACTAGCGGGGCTCCAAGAGACCCAGTACTTC

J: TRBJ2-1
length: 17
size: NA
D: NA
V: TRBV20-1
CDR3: CSARDQQGVRSYNEQFF
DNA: TGCAGTGCAAGGGACCAGCAAGGGGTTCGCTCCTACAATGAGCAGTTCTTC

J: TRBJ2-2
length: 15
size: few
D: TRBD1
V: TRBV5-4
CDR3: CASSLAGTATGELFF
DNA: TGTGCCAGCAGCTTGGCCGGGACAGCCACCGGGGAGCTGTTTTTT

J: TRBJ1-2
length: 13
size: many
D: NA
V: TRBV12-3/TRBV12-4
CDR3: CASSLATKGGYTF
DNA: TGTGCCAGCAGTTTAGCAACAAAAGGTGGCTACACCTTC

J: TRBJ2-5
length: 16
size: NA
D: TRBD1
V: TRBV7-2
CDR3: CASTGGQGGGRETQYF
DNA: TGTGCCAGCACCGGGGGACAGGGGGGAGGGAGAGAGACCCAGTACTTC

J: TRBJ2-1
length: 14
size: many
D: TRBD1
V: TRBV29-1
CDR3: CSVGGTGGHNEQFF
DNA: TGCAGCGTTGGGGGGACAGGGGGCCACAATGAGCAGTTCTTC

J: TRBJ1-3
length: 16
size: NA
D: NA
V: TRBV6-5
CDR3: CASSSDPGLSGNTIYF
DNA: TGTGCCAGCAGTTCCGATCCTGGCCTCTCTGGAAACACCATATATTTT

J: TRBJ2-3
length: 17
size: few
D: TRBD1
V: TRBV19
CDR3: CASSIGRDRGRPDTQYF
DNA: TGTGCCAGTAGTATCGGCCGGGACAGGGGGCGTCCAGATACGCAGTATTTT

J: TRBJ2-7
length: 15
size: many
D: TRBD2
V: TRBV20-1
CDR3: CSATMRPREPSEQYF
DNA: TGCAGTGCCACAATGAGACCGCGGGAGCCCAGCGAGCAGTACTTC

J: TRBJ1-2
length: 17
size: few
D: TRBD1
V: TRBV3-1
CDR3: CASSQGGRGRYFNGYTF
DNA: TGTGCCAGCAGCCAAGGGGGCAGGGGGAGATATTTCAATGGCTACACCTTC

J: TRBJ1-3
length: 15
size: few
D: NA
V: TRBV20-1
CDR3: CSARAGEGAGNTIYF
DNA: TGCAGTGCTAGAGCGGGAGAGGGCGCTGGAAACACCATATATTTT

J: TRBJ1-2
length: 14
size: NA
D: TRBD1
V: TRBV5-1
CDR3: CASSYSGTGNGYTF
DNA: TGCGCCAGCAGCTATTCCGGGACAGGGAACGGCTACACCTTC

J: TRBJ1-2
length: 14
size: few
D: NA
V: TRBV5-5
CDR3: CASSTGLRDDGYTF
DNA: TGTGCCAGCAGCACTGGACTGAGGGATGATGGCTACACCTTC

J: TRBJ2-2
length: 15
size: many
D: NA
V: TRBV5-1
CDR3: CASSFDRANTGELFF
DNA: TGCGCCAGCAGCTTCGACAGAGCGAACACCGGGGAGCTGTTTTTT

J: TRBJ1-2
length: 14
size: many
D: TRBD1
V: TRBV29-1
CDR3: CSVERTGKFRGYTF
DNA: TGCAGCGTTGAAAGGACAGGGAAGTTCCGGGGCTACACCTTC

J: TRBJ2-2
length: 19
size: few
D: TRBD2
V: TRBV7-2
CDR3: CASSLVLAGGGSGTGELFF
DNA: TGTGCCAGCAGCTTAGTGCTAGCGGGAGGCGGAAGTGGCACCGGGGAGCTGTTTTTT

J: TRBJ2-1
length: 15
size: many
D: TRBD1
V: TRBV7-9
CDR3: CASSPQGRPYNEQFF
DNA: TGTGCCAGCAGCCCACAGGGGCGACCCTACAATGAGCAGTTCTTC

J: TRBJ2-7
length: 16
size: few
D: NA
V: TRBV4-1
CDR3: CASSLSPGGIPYEQYF
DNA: TGCGCCAGCAGCCTGTCTCCAGGGGGGATCCCCTACGAGCAGTACTTC

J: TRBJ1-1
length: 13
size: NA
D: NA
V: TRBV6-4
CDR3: CASSESTEHEAFF
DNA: TGTGCCAGCAGTGAGTCTACAGAACATGAAGCTTTCTTT

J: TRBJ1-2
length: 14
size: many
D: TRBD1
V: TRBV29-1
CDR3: CSVARTGGGYGYTF
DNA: TGCAGCGTGGCCAGGACAGGGGGCGGCTATGGCTACACCTTC

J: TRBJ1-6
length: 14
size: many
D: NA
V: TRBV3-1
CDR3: CASSQVGGNSPLHF
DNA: TGTGCCAGCAGCCAAGTGGGGGGAAATTCACCCCTCCACTTT

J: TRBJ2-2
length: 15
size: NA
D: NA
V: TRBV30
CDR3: CAWTPGSRTTGELFF
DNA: TGTGCCTGGACCCCAGGATCACGGACCACCGGGGAGCTGTTTTTT

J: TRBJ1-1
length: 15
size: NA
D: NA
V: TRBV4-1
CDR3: CASSQGEVVNTEAFF
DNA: TGCGCCAGCAGCCAGGGCGAAGTTGTTAACACTGAAGCTTTCTTT

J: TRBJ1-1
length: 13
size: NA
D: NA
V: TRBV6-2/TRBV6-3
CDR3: CASSHPRGSGGFF
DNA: TGTGCCAGCAGTCACCCCCGGGGGTCGGGGGGATTCTTT

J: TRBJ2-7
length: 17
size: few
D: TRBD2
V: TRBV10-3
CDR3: CAISESTGLAANYEQYF
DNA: TGTGCCATCAGTGAGTCGACGGGACTAGCGGCAAACTACGAGCAGTACTTC

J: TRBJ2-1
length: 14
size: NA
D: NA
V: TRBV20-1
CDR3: CSASPPRGGYEQFF
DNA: TGCAGTGCTAGCCCGCCTCGGGGCGGTTATGAGCAGTTCTTC

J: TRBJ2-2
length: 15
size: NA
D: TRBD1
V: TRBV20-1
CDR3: CSARTGGARAGELFF
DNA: TGCAGTGCTCGGACAGGGGGGGCCAGAGCCGGGGAGCTGTTTTTT

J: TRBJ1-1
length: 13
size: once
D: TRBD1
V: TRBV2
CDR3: CASSYRGSTEAFF
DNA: TGTGCCAGCAGTTACAGGGGAAGTACTGAAGCTTTCTTT

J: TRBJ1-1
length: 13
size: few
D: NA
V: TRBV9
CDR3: CASSIGGGTEAFF
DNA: TGTGCCAGCAGCATCGGGGGAGGCACTGAAGCTTTCTTT

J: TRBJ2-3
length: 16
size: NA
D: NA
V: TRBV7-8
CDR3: CASSLAGGRGADTQYF
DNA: TGTGCCAGCAGCTTAGCAGGGGGTAGAGGTGCAGATACGCAGTATTTT

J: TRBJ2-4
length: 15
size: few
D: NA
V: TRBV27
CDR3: CASSAKHLSKNIQYF
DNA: TGTGCCAGCAGTGCAAAACATCTTTCCAAAAACATTCAGTACTTC

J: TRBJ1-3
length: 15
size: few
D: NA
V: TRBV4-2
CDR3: CASSQVRGFGDTIYF
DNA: TGTGCCAGCAGCCAAGTGCGGGGATTTGGGGACACCATATATTTT

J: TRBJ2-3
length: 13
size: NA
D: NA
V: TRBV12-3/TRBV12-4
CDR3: CASSFYGGDTQYF
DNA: TGTGCCAGCAGTTTCTACGGTGGAGATACGCAGTATTTT

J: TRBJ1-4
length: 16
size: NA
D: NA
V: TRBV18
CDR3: CASSPLIGSPNEKLFF
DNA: TGTGCCAGCTCCCCACTCATCGGGTCTCCTAATGAAAAACTGTTTTTT

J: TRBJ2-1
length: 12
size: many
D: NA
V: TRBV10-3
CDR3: CAIRQGGDEQFF
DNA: TGTGCCATCCGGCAGGGGGGTGATGAGCAGTTCTTC

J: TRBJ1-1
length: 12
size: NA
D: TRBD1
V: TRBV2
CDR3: CASSVQGADAFF
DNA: TGTGCCAGCAGTGTTCAGGGGGCTGATGCTTTCTTT

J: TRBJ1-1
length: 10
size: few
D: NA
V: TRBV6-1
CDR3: CASRDYEAFF
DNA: TGTGCCAGCAGGGACTATGAAGCTTTCTTT

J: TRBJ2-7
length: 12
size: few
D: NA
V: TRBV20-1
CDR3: CSGRRGEYEQYF
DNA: TGCAGTGGACGAAGGGGGGAATACGAGCAGTACTTC

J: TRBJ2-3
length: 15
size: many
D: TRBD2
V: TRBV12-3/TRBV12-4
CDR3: CASSPGLAATDTQYF
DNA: TGTGCCAGCAGTCCAGGACTAGCGGCCACAGATACGCAGTATTTT

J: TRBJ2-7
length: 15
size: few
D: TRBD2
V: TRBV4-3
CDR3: CASSQEREGRYEQYF
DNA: TGCGCCAGCAGCCAAGAGAGGGAGGGACGCTACGAGCAGTACTTC

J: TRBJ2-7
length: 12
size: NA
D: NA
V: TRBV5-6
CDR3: CASRSLDYEQYF
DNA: TGTGCCAGCAGGTCCCTGGACTACGAGCAGTACTTC

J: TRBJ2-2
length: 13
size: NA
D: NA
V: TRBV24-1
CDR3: CATSEGRAGEPFF
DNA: TGTGCCACCAGTGAAGGAAGGGCCGGGGAGCCGTTTTTT

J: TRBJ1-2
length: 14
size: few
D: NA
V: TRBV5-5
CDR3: CASSLGTSNYGYTF
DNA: TGTGCCAGCAGCTTGGGCACCTCTAACTATGGCTACACCTTC

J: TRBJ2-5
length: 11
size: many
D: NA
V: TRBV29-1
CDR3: CSVAWAETQYF
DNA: TGCAGCGTTGCGTGGGCAGAGACCCAGTACTTC

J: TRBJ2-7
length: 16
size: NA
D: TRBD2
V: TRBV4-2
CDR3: CASSPTGAGGSYEQYF
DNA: TGTGCCAGCAGCCCTACTGGGGCGGGAGGCTCCTACGAGCAGTACTTC